This TCR beta chain appears in the sequencing data of a study of CD8 T cells in ankylosing spondylitis (TCRdb year 2017). About the full investigation: The study profiled T cell receptor beta repertoires in healthy donors and ankylosing spondylitis patients to find disease-linked TCR variants. The full study cohort comprised about 25 ankylosing spondylitis patients and over 95 healthy donors. Peripheral blood samples were taken, and synovial fluid was additionally collected from ankylosing spondylitis patients.

Via the germline V gene, CDR1 is MDHEN and CDR2 SYDVKM. V is cut by 6 bases and J by 5 bases, and the space between the germline ends is 17 bases. Taken from cysteine to phenylalanine, the CDR3 has 15 residues. Here the CDR3 DNA is all that survives: 45 bases in frame from base 1. Overall study outcomes, separate from this receptor: The disease-linked clones had a CD8+ phenotype and were found at relatively low frequencies in peripheral blood. Some of the motif variants had been reported before in the synovial fluid and blood of reactive arthritis patients, a finding that suggests common disease-initiation mechanisms. A TCR beta motif of fewer than 10 highly homologous amino acid variants appeared characteristic of blood from ankylosing spondylitis patients. Significant enrichment of the disease-linked clones was reported in matched synovial fluid samples from ankylosing spondylitis patients.

For each ankylosing spondylitis patient, the synovial fluid sample was matched to a blood sample from that same patient. TCRdb lists the instrument as Illumina HiSeq 2500. Quantitative 5'-RACE with molecular barcodes was the method used to prepare the TCR beta libraries. Turning to the authors' computational methods: Disease-linked TCR variants were identified with a new computational method built on a probabilistic model of VDJ rearrangement. TCRdb trimmed the raw reads at Q25, called clones with MiXCR and kept productive beta chains. Rows are unified per CDR3 protein, each entry keeping the most common DNA and genes. Here the V and J calls rest on TCRdb's processing, not on the authors' analysis. In this sample the table shows some 130,000 distinct CDR3 sequences, 7.5% to 9.5% of which occur a single time. The top ten hold 7.3% of the sample. This clonotype has ten or more counts. It lacks a known antigen. Within one base of it there is no much larger clone, and no base qualities were kept.

The sequenced sample consisted of synovial fluid, either unsorted or a sorted T cell fraction (not recorded which). The rearrangement combines TRBV28 with TRBJ1-5; the D gene is perhaps TRBD1, on 6 matching bases. This clonotype was obtained from a male donor with ankylosing spondylitis. The CDR3: CASSPRTGGDQPQHF. The DNA is TGTGCCAGCAGCCCCCGGACGGGGGGCGATCAGCCCCAGCATTTT.